This T cell receptor beta chain came from a study of OX40 agonist ivuxolimab in advanced cancers. Study-wide context: Ivuxolimab was an agonistic, fully human IgG2 monoclonal antibody directed against OX40 (CD134), a costimulatory receptor. Intravenous ivuxolimab was administered to patients every 2 weeks at six dose levels: 0.01, 0.1, 0.3, 1.5, 3 and 10 mg/kg. Of the 50 or so patients in dose escalation, about 20 had hepatocellular carcinoma, approximately 15 had melanoma, 9 had renal cell carcinoma and 9 had head and neck cancer. In the dose-escalation cohort, approximately 83% of patients were male, and the mean age was 60 years with a range of roughly 20 to 79. Patients were allowed to have had prior anti-PD-1, anti-PD-L1 or anti-CTLA-4 therapy, and approximately 43% of the dose-escalation patients had previously received checkpoint inhibitors. Three dose-escalation patients achieved partial responses, one with hepatocellular carcinoma and two with cutaneous melanoma. The purpose of peripheral TCRbeta sequencing was to test whether ivuxolimab changed TCR sequence diversity and led to clonal T-cell expansion. The monotherapy dose-escalation portion (N ≈ 52 patients) of the phase I ivuxolimab trial is reported in the paper. Study-level results and caveats: Low levels of normalized T-cell clonal expansion were also seen in some patients who did not respond. At doses of 0.1 to 3.0 mg/kg, clonal expansion of both CD4+ and CD8+ T cells in blood was seen between baseline and week 6. Which antigens the clonally expanded peripheral T cells were specific for was not determined. After ivuxolimab, CD8+ T cells had more expanded clones than CD4+ T cells on average. In the 0.1-3.0 mg/kg groups, partial responders were among the patients with the lowest normalized peripheral clonal expansion, particularly in CD8+ T cells.

Genomic DNA was isolated from the sorted cells so that the TCRbeta CDR3 region could be sequenced. The immunoSEQ Assay was used for sequencing of TCRbeta CDR3 regions. TCRdb limited this immuneACCESS table to in-frame rearrangements with V and J called. A share of clones is missing; checked studies link under half to unresolved V genes, and the rest is unexplained. The table for this sample lists over 15,000 clones; more than 65% of them were counted only once. Of the sample, approximately 20% falls within the top ten clones. Patients with autoimmune disease history or receiving systemic immunosuppression were excluded from the trial. In every dose cohort, peripheral blood was drawn for TCR sequencing at baseline, cycle 4 day 1, and cycle 7 day 1. The samples were drawn from a first-in-human, open-label, multicenter phase I dose-escalation trial of ivuxolimab. Adults with locally advanced or metastatic melanoma, renal cell carcinoma, hepatocellular carcinoma or head and neck squamous cell carcinoma were enrolled in the trial. Before TCR sequencing, CD4+ and CD8+ T cells were separately sorted from peripheral blood.

The CDR3 covers 15 residues, taking in both the cysteine and the phenylalanine. Only the CDR3 DNA stays, 45 bases, in frame from base 1. Trimming leaves V shorter by 4 bases and J shorter by 7 bases, with the junction holding 9 bases beyond the gene matches. The germline V gene gives CDR1 as SGDLS and CDR2 as YYNGEE. Turning to this clone: Its antigen target is currently unknown. No base-level quality is on record; no much larger clone is a single base apart.

The sequence links TRBV9 to TRBJ2-1; 9 central bases correspond to TRBD2. The sample consisted of CD4+ or CD8+ T cells sorted from blood, taken in a trial of the OX40 agonist ivuxolimab. This TCR came from an adult with an advanced solid tumor such as melanoma, head and neck, liver or kidney cancer. The CDR3 region: CASSPRAGGENEQFF. The DNA sequence is as follows: TGTGCCAGCAGCCCCCGGGCGGGAGGGGAGAATGAGCAGTTCTTC. Reference TRBV9 and TRBJ2-1 proteins supply the regions before and after the CDR3; the full variable domain is: DSGVTQTPKHLITATGQRVTLRCSPRSGDLSVYWYQQSLDQGLQFLIQYYNGEERAKGNILERFSAQQFPDLHSELNLSSLELGDSALYFCASSPRAGGENEQFFGPGTRLTVL.